This TCR beta chain appears in the sequencing data of a study of blood T cell repertoires in COVID-19. Study context: Samples came from the United States, Italy and Spain, spanning acute and convalescent COVID-19. Sample material is recorded as cDNA or gDNA derived from T cells, B-cell-depleted T cells, or PBMCs.

Clones were sequenced by immunoSEQ multiplex PCR, and TCRdb holds only the in-frame ones, with some missing. The sample gives roughly 430,000 clones, roughly 84% of which show up once; 1.4% is in the top ten. This CDR3 has 13 amino acids. V lost 1 base and J lost 10, with 14 bases in between. The germline V gene has CDR1 SGHRS and CDR2 YFSETQ. This clone was detected only a few times. This TCR was sampled from a woman between 18 and 29 years old who had been exposed to COVID-19. The chain recombines TRBV5-1 with TRBJ2-5, with D unclear. The sample was PBMCs or T cells enriched from blood (not recorded which). The CDR3 here is CASSLRPEQSQYF. The DNA of the CDR3 is TGCGCCAGCAGCTTGCGGCCTGAACAGAGCCAGTACTTC.